Listed below are T cell receptor beta chains from one sample, sequenced in a study of CD8 T cells in ankylosing spondylitis. A single record per CDR3 protein comes from TCRdb applying MiXCR to the 5' RACE reads. The sample yields about 800,000 distinct CDR3 sequences, 12% seen once. Input material: blood, either unsorted or a sorted T cell fraction (not recorded which). The receptors stem from a male donor with ankylosing spondylitis. CDR3s include the opening cysteine and the closing phenylalanine or tryptophan. The D gene is left open where the match is weak. Rows may omit the clone size; those that give it use once, few, many or a size class.

TRBD1	many	TRBV5-5	TRBJ2-1	TGTGCCAGCAGCCTCGCCCTTACTTTGACAGGGGGCTGGAATGAGCAGTTCTTC	CASSLALTLTGGWNEQFF
-	-	TRBV14	TRBJ1-2	TGTGCCAGCAGCCAAGGCGAGGTAGAAGGCTACACCTTC	CASSQGEVEGYTF
TRBD2	few	TRBV7-2	TRBJ2-5	TGTGCCAGCAGCGTATCCGGGACTAGCATCGGGACCCAGTACTTC	CASSVSGTSIGTQYF
TRBD1	many	TRBV29-1	TRBJ2-5	TGCAGCGTAGCCCGGGACAGGGATGCCCCCTTTGAGACCCAGTACTTC	CSVARDRDAPFETQYF
-	few	TRBV5-1	TRBJ2-3	TGCGCCAGCAGCTTGGACGGTGGGGGGGATACGCAGTATTTT	CASSLDGGGDTQYF
TRBD2	many	TRBV24-1	TRBJ2-5	TGTGCCACGAGGGCCTCCGGGGGGGCCCAGTACTTC	CATRASGGAQYF
TRBD2	many	TRBV10-3	TRBJ2-1	TGTGCCATCAGTGATCGCGGGTCCAAGCGGGAGGAAGGTACGAAACGCTCCTACAATGAGCAGTTCTTC	CAISDRGSKREEGTKRSYNEQFF
TRBD1	few	TRBV5-1	TRBJ2-1	TGCGCCAGCAGCCAAGGACAGGGGAGTTTTAGTGAGCAGTTCTTC	CASSQGQGSFSEQFF
-	few	TRBV5-1	TRBJ1-6	TGCGCCAGCAGCTTGGAGACGGTTTACAGGGACAACAATTCACCCCTCCACTTT	CASSLETVYRDNNSPLHF
TRBD2	-	TRBV5-1	TRBJ2-2	TGCGCCAGCACCCTACTAGCGGGGGAGGCGAACACCGGGGAGCTGTTTTTT	CASTLLAGEANTGELFF
-	-	TRBV5-1	TRBJ2-1	TGCGCCAGCAGCTTAGGAGGGCCTAAGAGCTCCTACAATGAGCAGTTCTTC	CASSLGGPKSSYNEQFF
TRBD1	many	TRBV9	TRBJ2-5	TGTGCCAGCAGCCCAGGACAGGGGGCAGGAGAGACCCAGTACTTC	CASSPGQGAGETQYF
-	many	TRBV6-5	TRBJ1-1	TGTGCCAGCAGTTACGATCTGGGGGCTCGGACTGAAGCTTTCTTT	CASSYDLGARTEAFF
-	few	TRBV29-1	TRBJ2-3	TGCAGCGTTAAAACCCTTGCGGGATCCTTCACAGATACGCAGTATTTT	CSVKTLAGSFTDTQYF
-	-	TRBV7-9	TRBJ1-5	TGTGCCAGCAGCTTAGGAAGGCGGCCCCAGCATTTT	CASSLGRRPQHF
-	few	TRBV27	TRBJ2-6	TGTGCCAGCAGACCGCTAGGTGGGGCCAACGTCCTGACTTTC	CASRPLGGANVLTF
-	-	TRBV18	TRBJ1-6	TGTGCCAGCTCACCAGCGGGATTTACGGGGTCACCCCTCCACTTT	CASSPAGFTGSPLHF
-	-	TRBV7-9	TRBJ2-7	TGTGCCAGCACCAAATCGAGTAGGGGGGAGAACGAGCAGTACTTC	CASTKSSRGENEQYF
-	few	TRBV6-5	TRBJ2-7	TGTGCCAGCAGTTACGGGGCTTCTTCCTACGAGCAGTACTTC	CASSYGASSYEQYF
-	-	TRBV11-2	TRBJ2-5	TGTGCCAGCAGCTTAGAGGCAAGACAAGAGACCCAGTACTTC	CASSLEARQETQYF
-	few	TRBV5-4	TRBJ2-1	TGTGCCAGCAGCAAACAGGGAATGGGTAATGAGCAGTTCTTC	CASSKQGMGNEQFF
-	-	TRBV6-6	TRBJ1-1	TGTGCCAGCAGATCGGACGTGACTGAAGCTTTCTTT	CASRSDVTEAFF
TRBD2	-	TRBV7-2	TRBJ2-7	TGTGCCAGCAGCTTAGCGCCTAGCGGGAAATACGAGCAGTACTTC	CASSLAPSGKYEQYF
-	-	TRBV6-5	TRBJ1-6	TGTGCCAGCAGTTACGTAGGACCAAACAGGAATTCACCCCTCCACTTT	CASSYVGPNRNSPLHF
-	few	TRBV6-2/TRBV6-3	TRBJ2-7	TGTGCCAGCAGCCCATACCGGGACTTTTGGGGCGAGCAGTACTTC	CASSPYRDFWGEQYF
-	-	TRBV20-1	TRBJ2-2	TGCAGTGCAAGAAATGGGGGGCGATTCACCGGGGAGCTGTTTTTT	CSARNGGRFTGELFF
TRBD1	-	TRBV4-1	TRBJ2-1	TGCGCCAGCAGCCATGAAAGGACAGGAGTTCTAAGCTCCTACAATGAGCAGTTCTTC	CASSHERTGVLSSYNEQFF
-	few	TRBV12-3/TRBV12-4	TRBJ1-3	TGTGCCAGCAGTTCCGGGACTGCCCGAAACACCATATATTTT	CASSSGTARNTIYF
-	-	TRBV6-5	TRBJ1-2	TGTGCCAGCAGTTTGCAACCTCGGACGGGTTACTATGGCTACACCTTC	CASSLQPRTGYYGYTF
-	-	TRBV15	TRBJ2-7	TGTGCCACCGCACGGGGTTACGAGCAGTACTTC	CATARGYEQYF
TRBD1	-	TRBV5-5	TRBJ1-5	TGTGCCAGCAGCGCCGGACAGGGTTCGTTTCAGCCCCAGCATTTT	CASSAGQGSFQPQHF
-	many	TRBV29-1	TRBJ2-7	TGCAGCGTGGCTCGACCGAGCTCCTACGAGCAGTACTTC	CSVARPSSYEQYF
-	few	TRBV6-2/TRBV6-3	TRBJ2-1	TGTGCCAGCAGTTCAGGGGGGCAATTTTACAATGAGCAGTTCTTC	CASSSGGQFYNEQFF
TRBD2	-	TRBV15	TRBJ2-1	TGTGCCACGTCCGCGCGGGGGGAAGCTAACAATGAGCAGTTCTTC	CATSARGEANNEQFF
-	-	TRBV7-2	TRBJ1-2	TGTGCCAGCAGCCCTCACGCCGGGGCTCCCGGGGGCTACACCTTC	CASSPHAGAPGGYTF
TRBD1	-	TRBV4-1	TRBJ2-5	TGCGCCAGCACTCCTCGACAGGGAAAGGGGGAGACCCAGTACTTC	CASTPRQGKGETQYF
-	few	TRBV2	TRBJ2-6	TGTGCCAGCAGGAGGGAATCTGGGGCCAACGTCCTGACTTTC	CASRRESGANVLTF
TRBD2	few	TRBV24-1	TRBJ2-1	TGTGCCACCAGTGGTTTGAGTAGCGGGGCTACGAGCTCCTACAATGAGCAGTTCTTC	CATSGLSSGATSSYNEQFF
-	few	TRBV20-1	TRBJ1-1	TGCAGTGCTAGTGCGATGGTTGCTGAAGCTTTCTTT	CSASAMVAEAFF
-	many	TRBV7-2	TRBJ1-2	TGTGCCAGCAGACCTACAGGTAGTTCCTATGGCTACACCTTC	CASRPTGSSYGYTF
-	few	TRBV20-1	TRBJ1-1	TGCAGTGCTAGAGCCGACAACACTGAAGCTTTCTTT	CSARADNTEAFF
TRBD2	-	TRBV2	TRBJ2-1	TGTGCCAGCAGTGGTAGCGGGGGGGAGTTGATGAATGAGCAGTTCTTC	CASSGSGGELMNEQFF
TRBD1	-	TRBV7-2	TRBJ1-3	TGTGCCAGCAGCTTAATCCGGACAGGACGTCCTTGGAACACCATATATTTT	CASSLIRTGRPWNTIYF
TRBD2	-	TRBV4-3	TRBJ2-1	TGCGCCAGCAGCCTGAGCGGGAAGACCTCCGAGGAGCAGTTCTTC	CASSLSGKTSEEQFF
-	few	TRBV6-4	TRBJ2-1	TGTGCCAGCAGTGAACTGGGGGGTCACAATGAGCAGTTCTTC	CASSELGGHNEQFF
-	few	TRBV20-1	TRBJ1-1	TGCGGAGGACAGAACACTGAAGCTTTCTTT	CGGQNTEAFF
-	few	TRBV20-1	TRBJ2-7	TGCAGTGCTAGAGATCTTAGGGCAGGGGCCTACGAGCAGTACTTC	CSARDLRAGAYEQYF
TRBD2	many	TRBV5-1	TRBJ2-1	TGCGCCAGCAGCTGGGGGACTATTAAGTTCTTC	CASSWGTIKFF
-	few	TRBV18	TRBJ2-1	TGTGCCAGCTCTACGGAACTCCCCTCCTACAATGAGCAGTTCTTC	CASSTELPSYNEQFF
-	few	TRBV3-1	TRBJ2-5	TGTGCCAGCAGCCAGTCCCAGGGAAGTCGAGAGACCCAGTACTTC	CASSQSQGSRETQYF
-	-	TRBV4-1	TRBJ2-3	TGCGCCAGCAGCCAAGAGGTAGCCTACACAGATACGCAGTATTTT	CASSQEVAYTDTQYF
-	many	TRBV10-3	TRBJ2-1	TGTGCCATCAGTGAGTCTAGCGATGAGCAGTTCTTC	CAISESSDEQFF
-	-	TRBV27	TRBJ2-2	TGTGCCAGCAGTTTATTGCACACCGGGGAGCTGTTTTTT	CASSLLHTGELFF
-	-	TRBV20-1	TRBJ1-5	TGCAGTGCTAGAGATCCAGCAGTTCTCAATCAGCCCCAGCATTTT	CSARDPAVLNQPQHF
-	-	TRBV5-6	TRBJ1-1	TGTGCCAGCAGCTCCCTTAAACAGGGACCGGGGACTGAAGCTTTCTTT	CASSSLKQGPGTEAFF